This T cell receptor (beta chain) was sequenced in a study of identical twins. The study's findings and limits: Model-predicted out-of-frame TCR alpha sharing fell below observed values in monozygotic twins. Partly confounded zero-insertion analyses could result from invariant MAIT and iNKT cells. In drawing conclusions, the study used cross-sectional statistical analysis and did not follow the same donors.

MiXCR was run by TCRdb on the 5' RACE reads, yielding one entry per CDR3 protein. Here the sample spans 250,000 to 300,000 distinct CDR3 sequences, roughly 10% being singletons. Germline trimming cut 2 bases from V and 5 bases from J; bases unmatched to any gene: 6. Looked up from germline, CDR1 is SNHLY and CDR2 is FYNNEI. This CDR3 has 15 residues. Of note for this clonotype: Its matching antigen is unknown.

The sample also formed part of further work on yellow fever vaccine responses in identical twins.

This receptor was taken from a woman between 18 and 29 years old in good health. Sequencing was performed on CD8+ T cells sorted from blood. The chain has TRBV2 and TRBJ2-1, with 7 nucleotides matching TRBD2. CDR3 residues: CASSEIISGHNEQFF. Here the CDR3 DNA reads TGTGCCAGCAGTGAAATAATTAGCGGGCACAATGAGCAGTTCTTC. Based on the CDR3 plus reference TRBV2 and TRBJ2-1, the full variable domain is EPEVTQTPSHQVTQMGQEVILRCVPISNHLYFYWYRQILGQKVEFLVSFYNNEISEKSEIFDDQFSVERPDGSNFTLKIRSTKLEDSAMYFCASSEIISGHNEQFFGPGTRLTVL.